A single sample gave rise to the 20 T cell receptor beta chains below, sequenced in a study of cytomegalovirus exposure and HLA in healthy donors. PCR primers comprised 60 Vbeta and 13 Jbeta primers. Assay: immunoSEQ multiplex PCR; the TCRdb copy retains only in-frame clones and omits some. Altogether about 150,000 clones are present, roughly 83% being singletons, with the ten largest covering under 4%. The material sequenced was PBMCs. The receptors shown here come from a human donor in good health.

This rearrangement joins TRBV7-3 to TRBJ2-1; a possible D gene is TRBD2 (5 bases). The V end lost 1 base, the J end lost 7 bases, and 11 bases lay between the germline ends. The CDR3 runs to 14 residues. CDR1 SGHTA and CDR2 FQGTGA come from the germline V gene. The CDR3 protein is CASSLSGSGNEQFF. The CDR3 nucleotides are TGTGCCAGCAGCTTAAGCGGGTCTGGGAATGAGCAGTTCTTC.

The J gene is TRBJ2-3, the V gene TRBV28, with D tentatively TRBD1 (6 bases). Germline-derived CDR1 and CDR2 are MDHEN and SYDVKM. The CDR3 runs 16 residues. V shed 3 bases and J shed 0 bases, with 13 bases lying between them. The CDR3 here is CASSFGQSASTDTQYF. Written as DNA, the CDR3 is TGTGCCAGCAGTTTTGGACAGTCAGCTAGCACAGATACGCAGTATTTT. Filled out from reference TRBV28 and TRBJ2-3, the complete variable domain reads DVKVTQSSRYLVKRTGEKVFLECVQDMDHENMFWYRQDPGLGLRLIYFSYDVKMKEKGDIPEGYSVSREKKERFSLILESASTNQTSMYLCASSFGQSASTDTQYFGPGTRLTVL.

This rearrangement joins TRBV7-6 to TRBJ2-7; D ambiguous. The CDR3 has 13 amino acids. V lost 1 base, J lost 3 bases, and 7 bases lay in between. Germline V gives CDR1 SGHVS, CDR2 FNYEAQ. The CDR3 DNA reads as TGTGCCAGCAGCTTAGGGCAGAACTACGAGCAGTACTTC. Translation: CASSLGQNYEQYF.

This clone appeared once. This chain connects TRBV6-1 to TRBJ2-7; 7 nucleotides line up with TRBD1. Germline CDR1 is MNHNS and CDR2 is SASEGT. The trim removed 4 bases at V and 6 bases at J, leaving 9 bases unmatched. The CDR3 contains 14 residues. The CDR3 region is CASSVWDSTFEQYF. In DNA, the CDR3 is TGTGCCAGCAGTGTCTGGGACAGCACGTTCGAGCAGTACTTC.

The rearrangement joins TRBV7-9 to TRBJ2-5; TRBD1 matches at 8 bases. The J segment lost 2 bases and the V segment lost 5 bases, leaving 4 bases of the junction unmatched. The CDR3 spans 14 residues. The germline CDR1 and CDR2 sequences are SEHNR and FQNEAQ (reference sequence). CDR3 bases: TGTGCCAGCAGCGACAGGGGCAGACAAGAGACCCAGTACTTC. Translating it yields CASSDRGRQETQYF.

The chain uses TRBV5-4 and TRBJ2-3, with 7 bases that match TRBD2. Germline V gene data show CDR1 as SGHNT and CDR2 as YYREEE (reference sequence). V lost 1 base and J lost 7; bases outside the gene matches: 9. The CDR3 extends over 15 amino acids. CDR3 sequence reads: CASSLPSGEANTQYF. The CDR3 DNA reads as TGTGCCAGCAGCTTGCCTAGCGGAGAGGCGAATACGCAGTATTTT.

The chain combines TRBV5-8 with TRBJ2-1; 13 bases agree with TRBD2. CDR3 length equals 15 residues. Germline trimming cut 0 bases from V and 10 bases from J; bases unmatched to any gene: 4. CDR1 and CDR2 from the germline V gene are SGHTS and YDEGEE. The CDR3 DNA follows: TGTGCCAGCAGCTTGGGACTAGCGGGGGGAAACGAGCAGTTCTTC. It is translated as CASSLGLAGGNEQFF.

The chain uses TRBV5-1 and TRBJ1-1; D not resolved. The ends were cut back, 0 bases at V and 1 base at J, with 7 bases in the middle. The CDR3 is 14 amino acids. CDR1 is SGHRS and CDR2 is YFSETQ in the germline V gene. Here the CDR3 DNA reads TGCGCCAGCAGCTTGGGGGAGACGAACACTGAAGCTTTCTTT. Its translation: CASSLGETNTEAFF.

The CDR3 region is CASSQDRAGASYEQYF. In nucleotides, the CDR3 is TGCGCCAGCAGCCAAGATCGGGCAGGGGCTTCCTACGAGCAGTACTTC. The rearrangement uses TRBV4-3 and TRBJ2-7; weak D call: TRBD1 (6 bases). This CDR3 has 16 amino acids. Germline values: CDR1 LGHNA, CDR2 YSLEER. V lost 0 bases to trimming and J lost 1 base, with 13 bases between them.

J is TRBJ1-4 and V is TRBV6-5; 7 nucleotides align to TRBD1. Looked up from germline, CDR1 is MNHEY and CDR2 is SVGAGI. After removal of 6 bases from V and 11 bases from J, the junction contained 12 bases not matched to a gene. The CDR3 contains 14 residues. Written as DNA, the CDR3 is TGTGCCAGCAGCCTCGACAGGGTTTTGGGTAAACTGTTTTTT. It yields the protein CASSLDRVLGKLFF.

A word on this clone: Its ends do not fully match the called genes, so a read error is possible. This CDR3 is CSSSPKTGYEAFF. CDR3 DNA: TGTTCCAGCAGCCCCAAGACAGGGTATGAAGCTTTCTTT. This rearrangement joins TRBV7-9 to TRBJ1-1; 7 positions match TRBD1. Germline CDR1 SEHNR, CDR2 FQNEAQ (reference sequence). This CDR3 region has 13 residues. The full variable domain, in which reference TRBV7-9 and TRBJ1-1 provide the parts outside the CDR3, is DTGVSQNPRHKITKRGQNVTFRCDPISEHNRLYWYRQTLGQGPEFLTYFQNEAQLEKSRLLSDRFSAERPKGSFSTLEIQRTEQGDSAMYLCSSSPKTGYEAFFGQGTRLTVV.

The chain recombines TRBV6-1 with TRBJ1-5; TRBD1 matches 7 bases. The CDR3 spans 14 residues. V was pared by 5 bases and J by 4 bases, with 5 bases of the junction left unmatched. Per the germline V gene, CDR1 is MNHNS and CDR2 is SASEGT. The CDR3 DNA sequence: TGTGCCAGCAGTTTGGGACAGCCAAATCAGCCCCAGCATTTT. Its protein product is CASSLGQPNQPQHF.

The J gene is TRBJ2-3, the V gene TRBV6-5, with D maybe TRBD1 (5 bases). Germline lookup yields CDR1 MNHEY and CDR2 SVGAGI. The CDR3 spans 13 residues. V shed 6 bases and J shed 8 bases, with 15 bases lying between them. CDR3 sequence: CASRIGNQGTQYF. The CDR3 DNA reads as TGTGCCAGCAGGATAGGAAATCAGGGTACGCAGTATTTT.

The rearrangement joins TRBV4-2 to TRBJ2-1; 11 bases fit TRBD1. Germline V gene data show CDR1 as LGHNA and CDR2 as YNFKEQ. V lost 4 bases to trimming and J lost 7 bases; unmatched junction nucleotides: 6. The CDR3 covers 15 residues. The CDR3 here is CASSLTDRGQNEQFF. The CDR3 DNA reads TGTGCCAGCAGCCTCACGGACAGGGGGCAGAATGAGCAGTTCTTC.

The J gene is TRBJ2-5, the V gene TRBV2, with 7 nucleotides matching TRBD1. The CDR3 has 15 residues. Germline trimming cut 4 bases from V and 2 bases from J; bases unmatched to any gene: 7. Germline loops: CDR1 SNHLY, CDR2 FYNNEI. The chain's CDR3 is CASSGDRALQETQYF. The DNA for the CDR3 is TGTGCCAGCAGTGGCGACAGGGCCCTGCAAGAGACCCAGTACTTC.

The V gene is TRBV4-3, the J gene TRBJ2-3; 12 bases map to TRBD2. CDR3 length: 14 residues. Germline assignment: CDR1 LGHNA and CDR2 YSLEER. J lost 6 bases, V lost 4 bases, and 2 bases had no gene match. In DNA form, the CDR3 reads TGCGCCAGCAGCCGGCTAGCGGGAGGGGATACGCAGTATTTT. Encoded protein: CASSRLAGGDTQYF.

Written as DNA, the CDR3 is TGTGCCTGGGCCAACCCCGCCCGGGTCCCTACTGCAACTAATGAAAAACTGTTTTTT. Residues: CAWANPARVPTATNEKLFF. V and J are TRBV30 and TRBJ1-4; D gene uncertain. Per the germline V gene, CDR1 is GTSNPN and CDR2 is SVGIG (reference sequence). V gave up 5 bases and J gave up 0 bases, with 25 bases separating them. The CDR3 has 19 amino acids.

The chain combines TRBV2 with TRBJ1-6; 10 nucleotides line up with TRBD1. The CDR3 is 15 residues long. Losses at the gene ends were 4 bases for V and 9 bases for J; bases not matched to a gene: 6. Looked up from germline, CDR1 is SNHLY and CDR2 is FYNNEI. CDR3 bases: TGTGCCAGCAGTGCCATGACAGGGGGCATTTCACCCCTCCACTTT. This gives the protein CASSAMTGGISPLHF.

CDR3 in DNA: TGTGCCAGCAGTTTATTAGGACTTCAATACAATGAGCAGTTCTTC. The encoded protein is CASSLLGLQYNEQFF. V gene TRBV27 combines with J gene TRBJ2-1, with D perhaps TRBD2 (5 bases). CDR1 is MNHEY, CDR2 SMNVEV, per germline (reference sequence). The CDR3 is 15 residues long. V dropped 1 base and J dropped 4 bases, with 11 bases sitting between them.

The chain couples TRBV2 to TRBJ1-2; D gene unclear. The V and J ends lost 4 bases and 3 bases respectively, with 12 bases between them. CDR3 length equals 14 residues. Germline V gene sequence: CDR1 SNHLY, CDR2 FYNNEI. CDR3 residues: CASSVWSEDYGYTF. The CDR3, as DNA: TGTGCCAGCAGTGTTTGGTCAGAAGACTATGGCTACACCTTC.